The 27 T cell receptor beta chains below come from one sample, sequenced in a study of response to subunit inactivated influenza vaccine. TCRdb re-called the RT-PCR reads with MiXCR, one entry per CDR3 protein. Found here are hundreds of thousands of distinct CDR3 sequences, around 15% of them singletons; the top ten hold 6.5% to 8%. The sequencing here drew on PBMCs from blood, taken around two weeks before vaccination. The receptors were gathered from a man aged 50 to 60 who received an inactivated influenza vaccine.

The chain uses TRBV4-3 and TRBJ2-3; TRBD2 matches 13 bases. CDR3 size: 17 residues. V lost 4 bases to trimming and J lost 7 bases; unmatched junction nucleotides: 11. CDR1 and CDR2 from the germline V gene are LGHNA and YSLEER. The CDR3 nucleotides are TGCGCCAGCAGCCTCCAGACTAGCGGGGGGTACTTGAATACGCAGTATTTT. Translation gives CASSLQTSGGYLNTQYF.

The rearrangement uses TRBV7-2 and TRBJ1-1, with 9 bases identical to TRBD1. After removal of 5 bases from V and 6 bases from J, the junction contained 13 bases not matched to a gene. The CDR3 spans 16 residues. Germline CDR1 reads SGHTA; CDR2 reads FQGNSA. Here the CDR3 reads CASSPGTGLVSSEAFF. CDR3 nucleotides: TGTGCCAGCAGCCCAGGGACAGGGCTGGTTAGCTCTGAAGCTTTCTTT.

This clonotype was seen only a few times. This rearrangement joins TRBV28 to TRBJ2-7, with TRBD1 matching 9 bases. The trim removed 2 bases at V and 2 bases at J, leaving 10 bases unmatched. The CDR3 totals 17 residues. Germline V CDR1 and CDR2: MDHEN, SYDVKM. The CDR3 sequence is CASSLNPRTGATYEQYF. CDR3 coding DNA: TGTGCCAGCAGTTTAAATCCGAGGACAGGGGCCACCTACGAGCAGTACTTC.

J is TRBJ2-5 and V is TRBV7-2, with D uncertain. The V end lost 5 bases, the J end lost 9 bases, and 22 bases lay between the germline ends. The CDR3 sequence is 15 residues long. Per the germline V gene, CDR1 is SGHTA and CDR2 is FQGNSA. CDR3 region: CASSPTAGLQVAQYF. Here the CDR3 DNA reads TGTGCCAGCAGCCCTACAGCCGGGCTCCAGGTGGCCCAGTACTTC.

This chain joins TRBV2 and TRBJ2-7; 8 nucleotides agree with TRBD1. Germline-derived CDR1 and CDR2 are SNHLY and FYNNEI. Trimming took 6 bases from V and 0 from J; bases not matched to a gene: 7. This CDR3 is built from 15 residues. Here the CDR3 reads CASSADRGDSYEQYF. DNA for the CDR3: TGTGCCAGCAGCGCTGACAGGGGCGACTCCTACGAGCAGTACTTC.

This clonotype has ten or more counts. The V and J genes are TRBV6-5 and TRBJ1-2, with TRBD1 matching over 8 bases. Trimming at V came to 2 bases and at J to 4 bases, leaving 6 bases not matched to a gene. The CDR3 loop spans 15 amino acids. From germline, CDR1 is MNHEY and CDR2 SVGAGI. DNA of the CDR3: TGTGCCAGCAGTTACACCGGGACAGGATCCTATGGCTACACCTTC. The encoded protein is CASSYTGTGSYGYTF.

Many counts were recorded for this clonotype. The chain is built from TRBV7-9 and TRBJ2-1; D may match TRBD1 or TRBD2 (6 bases each). Germline V CDR1 and CDR2: SEHNR, FQNEAQ (reference sequence). Trimming took 5 bases from V and 9 from J, leaving 23 bases between them. This CDR3 spans 16 amino acids. CDR3 sequence (DNA): TGTGCCAGCAGCGGTGCAGGGGAGGAACCTTACGGTGAGCAGTTCTTC. As protein: CASSGAGEEPYGEQFF.

Details on this clonotype: This may be a read error: a much more frequent sequence differs by one nucleotide. The chain is built from TRBV5-1 and TRBJ2-2, with TRBD1 identical over 7 bases. Germline V gene sequence: CDR1 SGHRS, CDR2 YFSETQ. This CDR3 contains 15 residues. V trimming: 4 bases; J trimming: 2 bases; junction bases outside the gene matches: 5. The CDR3 DNA reads TGCGCCAGCAGCGAGGGACAGCTAAACACCGGGGAGCTGTTTTTT. It yields the protein CASSEGQLNTGELFF.

The chain is built from TRBV7-2 and TRBJ2-7; 9 bases are a match to TRBD2. Germline V gene data show CDR1 as SGHTA and CDR2 as FQGNSA. This CDR3 comprises 14 residues. Trimming at V came to 5 bases and at J to 7 bases, leaving 9 bases not matched to a gene. CDR3 sequence: CASSPSSGVQEQYF. The CDR3 DNA is TGTGCCAGCAGCCCCTCTAGCGGGGTCCAAGAGCAGTACTTC. Full variable domain (remainder filled in from reference TRBV7-2 and TRBJ2-7): GAGVSQSPSNKVTEKGKDVELRCDPISGHTALYWYRQSLGQGLEFLIYFQGNSAPDKSGLPSDRFSAERTGGSVSTLTIQRTQQEDSAVYLCASSPSSGVQEQYFGPGTRLTVT.

This clonotype was found a few times. V usage is TRBV12-3 or TRBV12-4 and J usage is TRBJ2-7; weak D call: TRBD2 (6 bases). V lost 3 bases, J lost 5 bases, and 11 bases lay in between. The CDR3 covers 13 residues. The CDR3 sequence is CASSFRGGDEQYF. The DNA for the CDR3 is TGTGCCAGCAGTTTTAGAGGCGGGGACGAGCAGTACTTC.

The sample holds a few counts of this clonotype. This chain connects TRBV9 to TRBJ2-3; TRBD2 might be the D (6 bases). From germline, CDR1 is SGDLS and CDR2 YYNGEE. Trimming stripped 0 bases from V and 4 bases from J, with 12 bases between. The CDR3 runs to 15 residues. The CDR3 loop reads CASSVAGLAADTQYF. In nucleotides, the CDR3 is TGTGCCAGCAGCGTAGCCGGTTTAGCGGCAGATACGCAGTATTTT. Filled out from reference TRBV9 and TRBJ2-3, the complete variable domain reads DSGVTQTPKHLITATGQRVTLRCSPRSGDLSVYWYQQSLDQGLQFLIQYYNGEERAKGNILERFSAQQFPDLHSELNLSSLELGDSALYFCASSVAGLAADTQYFGPGTRLTVL.

The sample holds a few counts of this clonotype. At one of its ends the junction is not consistent with the germline gene, which may arise from a read error. This chain links TRBV5-1 with TRBJ2-3, with a weak D call TRBD2 (9 bases). CDR1 is SGHRS, CDR2 YFSETQ, per germline. The CDR3 runs 15 residues. Here the CDR3 reads CASSGGQGLAGTPHF. In DNA form, the CDR3 reads TGCGCCAGCAGCGGCGGACAGGGCCTAGCGGGGACCCCGCATTTT.

This chain uses TRBV20-1 with TRBJ1-5; 8 bases agree with TRBD1. The CDR3 consists of 13 residues. Trimming at V came to 1 base and at J to 7 bases, leaving 3 bases not matched to a gene. Germline V gene data show CDR1 as DFQATT and CDR2 as SNEGSKA (reference sequence). The DNA of the CDR3 is TGCAGTGCTAGAGTGACAGGGGAACAGCCCCAGCATTTT. The encoded protein is CSARVTGEQPQHF.

This clonotype turned up a few times. The rearrangement joins TRBV4-1 to TRBJ2-1, with 9 bases that match TRBD1. Germline V gene data show CDR1 as MGHRA and CDR2 as YSYEKL. CDR3 length equals 15 residues. V was clipped by 4 bases and J by 10 bases; unmatched bases: 11. CDR3 coding DNA: TGCGCCAGCAGCCCAACGACAGGGGGGATATCCGAGCAGTTCTTC. Its translation: CASSPTTGGISEQFF.

This clonotype was counted between two and nine times. The J gene is TRBJ2-7, the V gene TRBV20-1; D tentatively reads TRBD1 or TRBD2 (5 bases each). CDR3 length: 11 amino acids. Trimming stripped 1 base from V and 6 bases from J, with 7 bases between. CDR1 is DFQATT, CDR2 SNEGSKA, per germline (reference sequence). The CDR3 DNA is TGCAGTGCTAGAGGGGGGTCCGAGCAGTACTTC. This gives the protein CSARGGSEQYF.

The chain recombines TRBV15 with TRBJ1-2, with a possible D match to TRBD1 (6 bases). This CDR3 has 13 amino acids. CDR1 is LNHNV, CDR2 YYDKDF, per germline (reference sequence). V gave up 8 bases and J gave up 10 bases, with 20 bases separating them. The CDR3 region is CATPLLDRRNYTF. For the CDR3, the DNA is TGTGCCACCCCTCTCCTTGACAGGAGGAACTACACCTTC.

This clonotype has a handful of counts. The chain joins TRBV29-1 to TRBJ1-5, with TRBD1 as a possible D gene (6 bases). Germline V gene data show CDR1 as SQVTM and CDR2 as ANQGSEA. V was clipped by 4 bases and J by 5 bases, with 12 bases between them. The CDR3 loop spans 13 amino acids. The CDR3 DNA reads TGCAGCGTTGTCTACAGGGACGATCAGCCCCAGCATTTT. Its protein product is CSVVYRDDQPQHF.

This sequence joins TRBV4-1 and TRBJ1-2, with D unclear. V was cut by 0 bases and J by 5 bases, with 10 bases left in between. There are 14 residues in the CDR3. In germline, CDR1 is MGHRA, CDR2 YSYEKL. The CDR3 sequence: CASSQDRAGYGYTF. Written as DNA, the CDR3 is TGCGCCAGCAGCCAAGATCGGGCAGGTTATGGCTACACCTTC.

This sequence joins TRBV7-9 and TRBJ2-5; weak D call: TRBD1 (5 bases). V lost 5 bases and J 5 bases, leaving 15 bases between the germline ends. Germline V lookup: CDR1 SEHNR, CDR2 FQNEAQ (reference sequence). The CDR3 has 14 amino acids. The CDR3 loop is CASSRSRAWETQYF. The CDR3 DNA is TGTGCCAGCAGCCGATCCAGGGCTTGGGAGACCCAGTACTTC.

This clonotype was detected ten times or more. This chain joins TRBV7-2 and TRBJ2-2; the D is unclear. The CDR3 contains 12 residues. CDR1 is SGHTA, CDR2 FQGNSA, per germline. V lost 4 bases, J lost 3 bases, and 3 bases lay in between. The CDR3 region is CASSYYTGELFF. The CDR3 DNA reads TGTGCCAGCAGCTATTACACCGGGGAGCTGTTTTTT. Based on the CDR3 plus reference TRBV7-2 and TRBJ2-2, the full variable domain is GAGVSQSPSNKVTEKGKDVELRCDPISGHTALYWYRQSLGQGLEFLIYFQGNSAPDKSGLPSDRFSAERTGGSVSTLTIQRTQQEDSAVYLCASSYYTGELFFGEGSRLTVL.

This clonotype has more than one count but fewer than ten. The rearrangement joins TRBV7-2 to TRBJ2-5; a weak D match, TRBD2 (7 bases). CDR3 length: 13 amino acids. Germline values: CDR1 SGHTA, CDR2 FQGNSA. With 0 bases removed from V and 9 bases from J, the gap between germline ends came to 11 bases. CDR3 bases: TGTGCCAGCAGCTTAGCCAGAGGGGGGGCCCAGTACTTC. It translates to CASSLARGGAQYF.

This clonotype was counted between two and nine times. This chain uses TRBV2 with TRBJ2-3; D remains ambiguous. The germline CDR1 and CDR2 sequences are SNHLY and FYNNEI. This CDR3 is 13 amino acids long. V gave up 6 bases and J gave up 0 bases, with 7 bases separating them. Here the CDR3 reads CASSAESTDTQYF. The CDR3 DNA sequence: TGTGCCAGCAGCGCCGAAAGCACAGATACGCAGTATTTT.

This clonotype occurred many times. The chain carries TRBV10-3 and TRBJ1-1, with D uncertain. Trimming stripped 1 base from V and 6 bases from J, with 6 bases between. Germline CDR1 and CDR2: ENHRY and SYGVKD. CDR3 size: 12 residues. CDR3 coding DNA: TGTGCCATCAGTGAGTACAAGGCTGAAGCTTTCTTT. Translation gives CAISEYKAEAFF.

The chain uses TRBV4-1 and TRBJ2-7; TRBD1 matches 8 bases. CDR1 is MGHRA, CDR2 YSYEKL, per germline. Trimming removed 0 bases from V and 7 bases from J; junction bases left unmatched: 8. The CDR3 extends over 15 amino acids. CDR3 region: CASSQDSQGASEQYF. The CDR3 DNA reads as TGCGCCAGCAGCCAAGATTCCCAGGGGGCGAGTGAGCAGTACTTC.

The chain carries TRBV7-3 and TRBJ2-1, with D unresolved. The V and J ends lost 5 bases and 4 bases respectively, with 9 bases between them. The CDR3 is 13 amino acids. From germline, CDR1 is SGHTA and CDR2 FQGTGA. DNA for the CDR3: TGTGCCAGCAGCACCGACCTGTACAATGAGCAGTTCTTC. It is translated as CASSTDLYNEQFF.

The gene calls are TRBV7-9 and TRBJ2-7; D uncertain. V lost 5 bases, J lost 1 base, and 9 bases lay in between. Looked up from germline, CDR1 is SEHNR and CDR2 is FQNEAQ (reference sequence). This CDR3 is 13 amino acids long. The CDR3 here is CASSQDVSYEQYF. Here the CDR3 DNA reads TGTGCCAGCAGCCAGGACGTATCCTACGAGCAGTACTTC.

This clonotype was picked up a small number of times. V gene TRBV20-1 combines with J gene TRBJ2-3; 8 bases are shared with TRBD2. CDR1 is DFQATT and CDR2 is SNEGSKA in the germline V gene (reference sequence). The CDR3 contains 15 residues. V was pared by 6 bases and J by 4 bases, with 12 bases of the junction left unmatched. The CDR3 spells CSADPFRGGSDTQYF. In DNA, the CDR3 is TGCAGTGCCGACCCCTTTCGGGGGGGCTCAGATACGCAGTATTTT.